One sample yielded the 20 T cell receptor beta chains listed below, sequenced in a study of shared clonotypes between healthy human individuals. Assay used: immunoSEQ multiplex PCR; TCRdb lists only in-frame clones, some missing. The table records 1.4 million or so clones, approximately 98.5% of them present only once. The sample taken for sequencing was naive CD4+ T cells sorted from blood. Regarding subset: CD45RA+ positively selected. These receptors all come from a man aged 25 to 40 in good health.

In its sample, this clone was seen once. The chain has TRBV29-1 and TRBJ2-1; TRBD1 matches at 7 bases. The germline gives CDR1 SQVTM, CDR2 ANQGSEA. This CDR3 spans 15 amino acids. V lost 7 bases, J lost 5 bases, and 14 bases stayed unmatched. CDR3: CSARTPGQKNNEQFF. The CDR3 DNA sequence: TGCAGCGCCCGGACTCCGGGACAGAAGAACAATGAGCAGTTCTTC.

This clone was found a few times. The chain couples TRBV11-2 to TRBJ1-5, with D possibly matching TRBD1 (5 bases). The CDR3 is 18 residues long. Trimming left V 5 bases short and J 0 bases short, with 20 bases between. Germline values: CDR1 SGHAT, CDR2 FQNNGV. CDR3 sequence: CASSGARGADYSNQPQHF. CDR3 DNA: TGTGCCAGCAGCGGTGCCCGCGGGGCGGATTATAGCAATCAGCCCCAGCATTTT.

The V gene is TRBV7-3, the J gene TRBJ2-1; D is possibly TRBD1 (6 bases). V lost 5 bases and J 6 bases, leaving 17 bases between the germline ends. Germline V gene data show CDR1 as SGHTA and CDR2 as FQGTGA. CDR3 size: 15 residues. The CDR3 DNA reads as TGTGCCAGCAGCCCGAACAGGGATAGGGGCAATGAGCAGTTCTTC. Translating it yields CASSPNRDRGNEQFF.

This clone has a single count. The V call is TRBV4-1, the J call TRBJ2-3, with 7 bases that match TRBD1. The V gene end was trimmed by 7 bases and the J gene end by 0 bases; junction bases not matched to a gene: 4. CDR1 and CDR2 (germline): MGHRA, YSYEKL. This CDR3 comprises 14 residues. The CDR3 loop is CASTRDSSTDTQYF. The CDR3 bases are TGCGCCAGCACCCGGGACAGTAGCACAGATACGCAGTATTTT.

The V call is TRBV4-1, the J call TRBJ2-1; D uncertain. Germline V gives CDR1 MGHRA, CDR2 YSYEKL. The CDR3 covers 15 residues. V lost 0 bases and J lost 6, with 12 bases in between. The CDR3 spells CASSQEKRGLNEQFF. CDR3 sequence (DNA): TGCGCCAGCAGCCAAGAAAAAAGAGGCCTCAATGAGCAGTTCTTC.

The chain combines TRBV9 with TRBJ2-2; a weak D match, TRBD2 (5 bases). Per the germline V gene, CDR1 is SGDLS and CDR2 is YYNGEE. V lost 6 bases and J lost 4, with 10 bases in between. This CDR3 has 13 amino acids. CDR3 coding DNA: TGTGCCAGCAATGGCGCGGGCACCGGGGAGCTGTTTTTT. Protein sequence: CASNGAGTGELFF.

The V call is TRBV28, the J call TRBJ2-7; TRBD1 aligns across 8 bases. The CDR3 has 15 amino acids. Trimming at V came to 2 bases and at J to 2 bases, leaving 5 bases not matched to a gene. Germline lookup yields CDR1 MDHEN and CDR2 SYDVKM. CDR3 nucleotides: TGTGCCAGCAGTTTAGGACAGGGAGTACCCTACGAGCAGTACTTC. Translating it yields CASSLGQGVPYEQYF.

The V and J genes are TRBV2 and TRBJ2-5; TRBD1 agrees at 7 bases. This CDR3 spans 16 amino acids. Germline V gene data show CDR1 as SNHLY and CDR2 as FYNNEI. With V trimmed by 2 bases and J by 6 bases, 12 bases remained unmatched. In nucleotides, the CDR3 is TGTGCCAGCAGTGAAAGCTTAGGACAGGTTATGAAGACCCAGTACTTC. Protein sequence: CASSESLGQVMKTQYF. Full variable domain (missing parts from reference TRBV2 and TRBJ2-5): EPEVTQTPSHQVTQMGQEVILRCVPISNHLYFYWYRQILGQKVEFLVSFYNNEISEKSEIFDDQFSVERPDGSNFTLKIRSTKLEDSAMYFCASSESLGQVMKTQYFGPGTRLLVL.

CDR3 sequence: CASTQDRATDTQYF. The CDR3, as DNA: TGTGCCAGCACCCAGGACAGGGCTACAGATACGCAGTATTTT. The chain couples TRBV7-3 to TRBJ2-3, with 8 bases that match TRBD1. This CDR3 spans 14 amino acids. V lost 7 bases and J lost 3; bases outside the gene matches: 6. Germline CDR1 is SGHTA and CDR2 is FQGTGA. Variable domain in full (rest from reference TRBV7-3 and TRBJ2-3): GAGVSQTPSNKVTEKGKYVELRCDPISGHTALYWYRQSLGQGPEFLIYFQGTGAADDSGLPNDRFFAVRPEGSVSTLKIQRTERGDSAVYLCASTQDRATDTQYFGPGTRLTVL.

J is TRBJ2-1 and V is TRBV5-1, with D possibly being TRBD2 (5 bases). V was shortened by 4 bases and J by 0 bases, with 11 bases between the two germline ends. The CDR3 is made up of 15 amino acids. The germline V gene has CDR1 SGHRS and CDR2 YFSETQ. CDR3 sequence reads: CASSRTAYSYNEQFF. The CDR3 coding sequence is TGCGCCAGCAGCCGGACTGCTTACTCCTACAATGAGCAGTTCTTC.

V usage is TRBV5-4 and J usage is TRBJ2-2; unclear D gene. CDR1 is SGHNT, CDR2 YYREEE, per germline (reference sequence). This CDR3 has 16 residues. V lost 4 bases to trimming and J lost 5 bases, with 18 bases between them. CDR3 amino acids: CASSPVPGTDTGELFF. The CDR3 bases are TGTGCCAGCAGCCCCGTTCCGGGTACGGATACCGGGGAGCTGTTTTTT.

The chain is built from TRBV2 and TRBJ1-3; D is perhaps TRBD1 (6 bases). V lost 9 bases to trimming and J lost 4 bases, with 10 bases between them. The CDR3 covers 12 residues. Germline V gene data show CDR1 as SNHLY and CDR2 as FYNNEI. DNA for the CDR3: TGTGCCAGAGGACAGAAGGGAAACACCATATATTTT. Its translation is CARGQKGNTIYF.

The gene calls are TRBV28 and TRBJ2-2; TRBD1 matches at 7 bases. The CDR3 spans 13 residues. After removal of 11 bases from V and 3 bases from J, the junction contained 6 bases not matched to a gene. Germline V gene data show CDR1 as MDHEN and CDR2 as SYDVKM. CDR3 residues: CAARGQYTGELFF. The CDR3 region has the DNA TGTGCCGCAAGGGGGCAGTACACCGGGGAGCTGTTTTTT.

The chain combines TRBV27 with TRBJ1-2; D may be TRBD1 (5 bases). V lost 7 bases and J 6 bases, leaving 15 bases between the germline ends. CDR3 length equals 13 residues. Germline loops: CDR1 MNHEY, CDR2 SMNVEV (reference sequence). The CDR3 DNA reads TGTGCCAGCACTCCTATTTGGGGACATGGCTACACCTTC. This sequence encodes CASTPIWGHGYTF.

The rearrangement links TRBV7-8 to TRBJ2-4, with 9 bases lining up with TRBD1. V lost 4 bases and J lost 9; bases outside the gene matches: 10. The CDR3 is 15 residues long. Germline values: CDR1 SGHVS, CDR2 FQNEAQ. This chain's CDR3 is CASSSTSGQGIIQYF. The DNA for the CDR3 is TGTGCCAGCAGCTCCACCTCGGGACAGGGAATCATTCAGTACTTC.

This rearrangement joins TRBV9 to TRBJ1-4, with D maybe TRBD1 (6 bases). The CDR3 is 15 amino acids. The germline V and J ends were trimmed by 0 bases and 2 bases, with 8 bases remaining between them. The germline V gene has CDR1 SGDLS and CDR2 YYNGEE. The CDR3 bases are TGTGCCAGCAGCGTAGGAACAGGGACTAATGAAAAACTGTTTTTT. Translated: CASSVGTGTNEKLFF.

The V call is TRBV27, the J call TRBJ1-2; no firm D call. This CDR3 region has 14 residues. CDR1 and CDR2 (germline): MNHEY, SMNVEV (reference sequence). V was clipped by 3 bases and J by 4 bases, with 12 bases between them. The CDR3 sequence: CASSLRLGGYGYTF. In nucleotides, the CDR3 is TGTGCCAGCAGTTTGAGGTTGGGAGGCTATGGCTACACCTTC.

As DNA, the CDR3 is TGTGCCAGCAGCGGGGGGTACAATCTAGAGCAGTTCTTC. Translation gives CASSGGYNLEQFF. The chain links TRBV5-4 to TRBJ2-1, with TRBD2 as a possible D gene (6 bases). Trimming shortened V by 4 bases and J by 10 bases, and 15 bases separated the two germline ends. Germline CDR1 and CDR2: SGHNT and YYREEE (reference sequence). The CDR3 extends over 13 amino acids.

The chain couples TRBV7-3 to TRBJ2-5; 8 bases match TRBD2. The V gene's germline CDR1 is SGHTA and CDR2 FQGTGA. This CDR3 has 15 residues. J lost 5 bases, V lost 6 bases, and 11 bases had no gene match. The CDR3 region is CASSARGGPGETQYF. For the CDR3, the DNA is TGTGCCAGCAGTGCCCGCGGGGGGCCAGGGGAGACCCAGTACTTC.

The rearrangement joins TRBV6-1 to TRBJ1-2; 12 bases match TRBD1. The CDR3 length is 15 residues. The germline CDR1 and CDR2 sequences are MNHNS and SASEGT. Trimming cost V 4 bases and J 6 bases; bases outside gene matches: 6. The CDR3 loop is CASSVRDRGRDGYTF. Written as DNA, the CDR3 is TGTGCCAGCAGTGTCCGGGACAGGGGGCGGGATGGCTACACCTTC.